The clone carrying this T cell receptor (beta chain) was detected ten times or more. Its antigen is not known. The lymph nodes were axillary draining lymph nodes from breast cancer patients. This sample is drawn from a study of breast tumors, draining lymph nodes, adjacent tissues. Study-level results: Findings are consistent with lymph node origin and intratumoral expansion of most tumor T cells. The lymph node origin of tumor T cells was framed as consistent with a hypothesis, not demonstrated. Compared with lymph nodes, tumors were less diverse; compared with nontumor tissue, more. Compared with basal-like, luminal-like tumors shared significantly more repertoire with nontumor tissue.

This CDR3 is built from 16 residues. V dropped 3 bases and J dropped 4; count of bases not matched to a gene: 9. The germline V gene encodes CDR1 SGDLS and CDR2 YYNGEE. Each CDR3 protein is one row after TCRdb ran MiXCR on the multiplex PCR reads. The table has around 300,000 distinct CDR3 sequences, around 30% seen once. The sequence was collected from a female donor with breast cancer. Some clones in this sample may be carry-over from other donors' samples. V and J are TRBV9 and TRBJ2-2; 7 nucleotides match TRBD2. Sequenced input: axillary lymph node tissue. Here the CDR3 reads CASSARGGQGTGELFF. DNA of the CDR3: TGTGCCAGCAGCGCCCGGGGAGGGCAGGGCACCGGGGAGCTGTTTTTT.